Described below is a single TCR beta chain sequence and its context. 13 Jbeta primers and 60 Vbeta primers were used for the PCR. The repertoire was sequenced with immunoSEQ multiplex PCR; TCRdb's copy has only in-frame clones and lacks some. The sample contains around 130,000 clones, about three quarters of which appear only once. The record originates from a study of cytomegalovirus exposure and HLA in healthy donors. Germline lookup yields CDR1 SQVTM and CDR2 ANQGSEA. There are 14 residues in the CDR3. The V segment lost 6 bases and the J segment 4 bases; nucleotides outside the gene matches: 5. The gene calls are TRBV29-1 and TRBJ2-2; 10 bases fit TRBD1. Specimen: PBMCs. The receptor's source is a man in his forties in good health and CMV-seropositive. The CDR3 is CSVTGTGVTGELFF. The CDR3 DNA reads as TGCAGCGTGACCGGGACAGGGGTCACCGGGGAGCTGTTTTTT.